This is a list of T cell receptor beta chains from one sample in a study of blood T cell repertoires in COVID-19. Repertoires were generated with immunoSEQ multiplex PCR, while TCRdb's copy carries only in-frame clones and drops some. The table records approximately 240,000 clones, about 89% of them present only once. Material for sequencing was PBMCs or T cells enriched from blood (not recorded which). The receptors derive from a young woman who had recovered from COVID-19. Both conserved end residues are part of each CDR3. D genes are given only for firm matches. Clone size is given for some rows only: seen once, a few or many times, or a class if the clone is expanded.

clone size,V gene,D gene,J gene,CDR3 protein,CDR3 DNA
NA,TRBV7-9,NA,TRBJ2-1,CASSLFGSKDNEQFF,TGTGCCAGCAGCTTATTCGGGTCCAAAGACAATGAGCAGTTCTTC
NA,TRBV27,NA,TRBJ1-1,CASSFLDPAVREAFF,TGTGCCAGCAGTTTCTTAGACCCCGCGGTCCGTGAAGCTTTCTTT
NA,TRBV7-8,TRBD2,TRBJ2-1,CASSLRTSSTYNEQFF,TGTGCCAGCAGCTTACGGACTAGCAGTACCTACAATGAGCAGTTCTTC
NA,TRBV11-3,NA,TRBJ1-2,CASSLDFGVGPSYGYTF,TGTGCCAGCAGCTTAGATTTCGGGGTCGGGCCCTCCTATGGCTACACCTTC
NA,TRBV5-4,TRBD2,TRBJ2-3,CASSLGTGLAGLGTDTQYF,TGTGCCAGCAGCTTGGGAACGGGACTAGCGGGACTAGGCACAGATACGCAGTATTTT
NA,TRBV27,NA,TRBJ2-6,CASSTRSLSSGANVLTF,TGTGCCAGCAGTACCCGATCCCTAAGCTCTGGGGCCAACGTCCTGACTTTC
NA,TRBV11-2,TRBD2,TRBJ2-3,CASSFRLAGPTDTQYF,TGTGCCAGCAGCTTTCGGCTAGCGGGACCCACCGATACGCAGTATTTT
NA,TRBV5-4,NA,TRBJ2-1,CASSLASNPFYEQFF,TGTGCCAGCAGCTTGGCTAGCAACCCCTTCTATGAGCAGTTCTTC
NA,TRBV10-2,NA,TRBJ2-2,CASRREIDRSGELFF,TGCGCCAGCAGAAGAGAAATCGACAGGTCCGGGGAGCTGTTTTTT
NA,TRBV6-5,TRBD1,TRBJ2-7,CASSPGQGGEQYF,TGTGCCAGCAGTCCGGGACAGGGAGGCGAGCAGTACTTC
NA,TRBV19,NA,TRBJ1-2,CASSPQAYLTNYGYTF,TGTGCCAGTAGCCCACAGGCTTACCTGACTAACTATGGCTACACCTTC
once,TRBV18,NA,TRBJ1-2,CASSPRQGLTPYGYTF,TGTGCCAGCTCACCACGGCAGGGCTTGACCCCATATGGCTACACCTTC
NA,TRBV12-3/TRBV12-4,NA,TRBJ1-1,CASKLVTEAFF,TGTGCCAGCAAGCTGGTCACTGAAGCTTTCTTT
NA,TRBV14,NA,TRBJ1-4,CASSRHGAGLGEKLFF,TGTGCCAGCAGCCGGCATGGGGCCGGGCTGGGTGAAAAACTGTTTTTT
NA,TRBV27,NA,TRBJ2-4,CASSFYHRAKDF,TGTGCCAGCAGTTTCTACCACAGGGCCAAGGACTTC
NA,TRBV9,NA,TRBJ1-3,CASSVDAGFGNTIYF,TGTGCCAGCAGCGTAGACGCCGGGTTTGGAAACACCATATATTTT
NA,TRBV6-5,TRBD1,TRBJ1-5,CASSAAGGANQPQHF,TGTGCCAGCAGCGCCGCAGGGGGCGCGAATCAGCCCCAGCATTTT
NA,TRBV2,TRBD1,TRBJ1-2,CASSGHGTGSLGYTF,TGTGCCAGCAGCGGACACGGGACAGGGTCTCTTGGCTACACCTTC
NA,TRBV28,TRBD1,TRBJ1-5,CASSFEAGGGLLHQPQHF,TGTGCCAGCAGTTTTGAGGCAGGGGGCGGCCTATTGCATCAGCCCCAGCATTTT
NA,TRBV7-6,TRBD2,TRBJ2-3,CASSLVGGLAGDTDTQYF,TGTGCCAGCAGCTTAGTAGGGGGACTAGCGGGAGACACAGATACGCAGTATTTT
NA,TRBV24-1,NA,TRBJ1-2,CATSDPPGGYTF,TGTGCCACCAGTGATCCGCCGGGGGGCTACACCTTC
NA,TRBV24-1,NA,TRBJ2-5,CATSDIFGRLNQETQYF,TGTGCCACCAGTGACATTTTCGGCAGACTAAACCAAGAGACCCAGTACTTC
NA,TRBV5-1,NA,TRBJ2-6,CASSEDSSGANVLTF,TGCGCCAGCAGTGAGGACAGCTCTGGGGCCAACGTCCTGACTTTC
once,TRBV28,NA,TRBJ1-3,CASASEVGRRGNTIYF,TGTGCCAGCGCCTCGGAGGTAGGAAGACGCGGAAACACCATATATTTT
NA,TRBV5-8,NA,TRBJ1-1,CASSAGLQNTEAFF,TGTGCCAGCAGCGCCGGACTCCAGAACACTGAAGCTTTCTTT
NA,TRBV7-9,TRBD2,TRBJ2-2,CASSKPGLATGELFF,TGTGCCAGCTCAAAACCGGGACTAGCGACCGGGGAGCTGTTTTTT
once,TRBV9,NA,TRBJ1-2,CASSRAQGNYGYTF,TGTGCCAGCAGCCGAGCACAGGGCAACTATGGCTACACCTTC
NA,TRBV7-8,TRBD1,TRBJ2-5,CASSRDRGETQYF,TGTGCCAGCAGCCGCGACAGGGGAGAGACCCAGTACTTC
NA,TRBV9,NA,TRBJ1-2,CASSGDILHPYGYTF,TGTGCCAGCAGCGGGGACATCCTACACCCCTATGGCTACACCTTC
NA,TRBV19,NA,TRBJ2-2,CASMQVSGNTGELFF,TGTGCCAGTATGCAGGTTAGCGGGAACACCGGGGAGCTGTTTTTT
NA,TRBV7-9,NA,TRBJ1-3,CASSFPPTASGNTIYF,TGTGCCAGCAGTTTTCCGCCGACAGCCTCTGGAAACACCATATATTTT
NA,TRBV27,TRBD1,TRBJ2-2,CASTKKAGTGNTGELFF,TGTGCCAGCACCAAAAAGGCCGGGACAGGAAACACCGGGGAGCTGTTTTTT
NA,TRBV27,NA,TRBJ1-2,CASSSPRQVQPPANYGYTF,TGTGCCAGCAGTTCCCCTCGACAGGTCCAACCCCCCGCCAACTATGGCTACACCTTC